These 26 T cell receptor beta chains came from one sample sequenced in a study of T-cell reconstitution after alpha-beta-depleted transplantation in children. Unique molecular identifiers were incorporated into the prepared TCRbeta library. TCRdb reanalysed the PCR reads using MiXCR and keeps one entry per CDR3 protein. The sample records about 160,000 distinct CDR3 sequences, around 10% being singletons. The material sequenced was PBMCs, taken before TCRalphabeta/CD19-depleted stem cell transplant. The receptors were gathered from a boy aged 2 to 10 with acute myeloid leukemia, due to receive a stem cell transplant.

This clonotype has at least ten counts. The chain recombines TRBV7-9 with TRBJ1-3; D call uncertain. V lost 8 bases and J 0 bases, leaving 8 bases between the germline ends. The CDR3 consists of 13 residues. CDR1 and CDR2 (germline): SEHNR, FQNEAQ (reference sequence). The CDR3, as DNA: TGTGCCAGCGGCACTGCCTCTGGAAACACCATATATTTT. Translation: CASGTASGNTIYF.

This clonotype was observed at least ten times. V gene TRBV6-5 combines with J gene TRBJ2-5; the D call may be TRBD1 or TRBD2 (6 bases each). Germline CDR1 reads MNHEY; CDR2 reads SVGAGI. The CDR3 is 11 amino acids. CDR3 region: CFHGGARTQYF. Written as DNA, the CDR3 is TGTTTCCACGGGGGCGCGAGGACCCAGTACTTC.

This clonotype was recorded many times. The chain carries TRBV10-2 and TRBJ2-3; 9 positions match TRBD2. Germline values: CDR1 WSHSY, CDR2 SAAADI. The CDR3 contains 18 residues. V lost 1 base to trimming and J lost 1 base; unmatched junction nucleotides: 9. CDR3 sequence reads: CASSEFAGGVLGTDTQYF. The CDR3 DNA follows: TGCGCCAGCAGTGAGTTTGCGGGAGGGGTATTGGGCACAGATACGCAGTATTTT.

This clonotype was picked up one time. One base away lies a much larger clone, so this may be a sequencing read error. The chain uses TRBV15 and TRBJ2-1; 12 bases map to TRBD2. The germline V gene has CDR1 LNHNV and CDR2 YYDKDF (reference sequence). The CDR3 sequence is 20 residues long. CDR3 region: CATSREFPGLAGGPYYEQFF. For the CDR3, the DNA is TGTGCCACCAGCAGAGAATTCCCGGGGCTAGCGGGAGGGCCCTACTATGAGCAGTTCTTC.

The genes are TRBV4-2 and TRBJ2-7, with 12 bases that match TRBD2. This CDR3 region has 16 residues. J was trimmed by 6 bases and V by 1 base; bases with no gene match: 7. CDR1 and CDR2 from the germline V gene are LGHNA and YNFKEQ. In DNA, the CDR3 is TGTGCCAGCAGCCAAGCTCTAGCGGGAGGGCCTGGCGAGCAGTACTTC. This sequence encodes CASSQALAGGPGEQYF.

This clonotype came up many times. The chain has TRBV4-1 and TRBJ1-5; 7 nucleotides line up with TRBD1. This CDR3 comprises 16 residues. The ends lost 2 bases at V and 4 bases at J; junction bases unmatched: 8. Germline V gene sequence: CDR1 MGHRA, CDR2 YSYEKL. CDR3 DNA sequence: TGCGCCAGCAGCCAAACGGGACAGAAAAATAATCAGCCCCAGCATTTT. Protein product: CASSQTGQKNNQPQHF.

This clonotype has a count of ten or more. The rearrangement joins TRBV2 to TRBJ2-2; D is possibly TRBD1 (5 bases). The CDR3 spans 13 residues. Germline loops: CDR1 SNHLY, CDR2 FYNNEI. The V gene lost 10 bases and the J gene lost 0 bases, with 9 bases spanning the gap. CDR3 bases: TGTGCCATAGACAGTTCGAACACCGGGGAGCTGTTTTTT. This encodes CAIDSSNTGELFF.

This clonotype was observed at least ten times. The J gene is TRBJ1-1, the V gene TRBV12-3 or TRBV12-4; possible D gene TRBD1, 5 bases. The V and J ends lost 6 bases and 5 bases respectively, with 16 bases between them. This CDR3 contains 14 residues. This CDR3 is CASSPTYGGTEAFF. The CDR3 nucleotides are TGTGCCAGCAGCCCGACCTATGGGGGAACTGAAGCTTTCTTT.

This clonotype was counted at least ten times. The chain employs TRBV27 and TRBJ2-3, with no clear D. The germline V and J ends were trimmed by 5 bases and 2 bases, with 8 bases remaining between them. CDR1 and CDR2 from the germline V gene are MNHEY and SMNVEV (reference sequence). The CDR3 has 13 amino acids. DNA for the CDR3: TGTGCCAGCAGTGCGCGTACCACAGATACGCAGTATTTT. Protein: CASSARTTDTQYF.

This clonotype was detected a few times. The rearrangement uses TRBV6-1 and TRBJ1-5; D is uncertain. This CDR3 is 13 amino acids long. Per the germline V gene, CDR1 is MNHNS and CDR2 is SASEGT. V dropped 2 bases and J dropped 11 bases, with 13 bases sitting between them. DNA of the CDR3: TGTGCCAGCAGTGAACTGGACCCCCTGTCCCAGCATTTT. Translation: CASSELDPLSQHF.

In its sample, this clonotype was seen many times. The rearrangement joins TRBV15 to TRBJ2-3; D uncertain. CDR1 LNHNV and CDR2 YYDKDF come from the germline V gene (reference sequence). This CDR3 comprises 16 residues. Deletions cut 0 bases from V and 0 bases from J, with 10 bases between. CDR3 sequence: CATSRDPAVSTDTQYF. The DNA for the CDR3 is TGTGCCACCAGCAGAGATCCGGCGGTTAGCACAGATACGCAGTATTTT. The full variable domain, rest sourced from reference TRBV15 and TRBJ2-3, is DAMVIQNPRYQVTQFGKPVTLSCSQTLNHNVMYWYQQKSSQAPKLLFHYYDKDFNNEADTPDNFQSRRPNTSFCFLDIRSPGLGDTAMYLCATSRDPAVSTDTQYFGPGTRLTVL.

This clonotype was observed once. Sequence at one end of the junction differs from germline and may be a read error. The V gene is TRBV19, the J gene TRBJ2-1; no clear D. CDR3 size: 14 residues. Germline V gene data show CDR1 as LNHDA and CDR2 as SQIVND (reference sequence). CDR3 in DNA: TGTGCCAGTTCTCAAGTAATAGGGTACAATGCGCAGTTCTTC. Protein sequence: CASSQVIGYNAQFF.

The table lists this clonotype with many counts. The J gene is TRBJ1-5, the V gene TRBV15; perhaps TRBD1 as D (6 bases). Germline CDR1 LNHNV, CDR2 YYDKDF (reference sequence). This CDR3 contains 17 residues. The V end was cut by 0 bases, the J end by 2 bases, with 14 bases between. The CDR3 sequence is CATSRDRGRVGNQPQHF. The CDR3 DNA reads TGTGCCACCAGCAGAGATCGGGGGCGCGTTGGCAATCAGCCCCAGCATTTT.

V gene TRBV11-2 combines with J gene TRBJ1-5, with 7 bases matching TRBD1. Germline CDR1 reads SGHAT; CDR2 reads FQNNGV. The CDR3 has 15 amino acids. The V and J ends lost 5 bases and 3 bases, in that order; junction bases with no gene match: 7. The CDR3 region has the DNA TGTGCCAGCAGCCTCGACAGGGCCCTCAATCAGCCCCAGCATTTT. This encodes CASSLDRALNQPQHF.

Ten or more counts support this clonotype. The chain employs TRBV4-1 and TRBJ2-7; a possible D gene is TRBD1 (6 bases). In germline, CDR1 is MGHRA, CDR2 YSYEKL. The CDR3 consists of 16 residues. Trimming shortened V by 2 bases and J by 4 bases, and 18 bases separated the two germline ends. The DNA of the CDR3 is TGCGCCAGCAGCCAACAGGGGCCGCGGACCGAGTACGAGCAGTACTTC. Protein product: CASSQQGPRTEYEQYF.

This clonotype was observed at least ten times. The rearrangement links TRBV20-1 to TRBJ2-7, with D possibly being TRBD1 or TRBD2 (5 bases each). Germline-derived CDR1 and CDR2 are DFQATT and SNEGSKA (reference sequence). This CDR3 has 14 amino acids. V lost 0 bases and J 2 bases, leaving 11 bases between the germline ends. This CDR3 reads CSARDIGAPYEQYF. The CDR3 bases are TGCAGTGCTAGAGATATCGGGGCCCCCTACGAGCAGTACTTC.

This clonotype has a count of ten or more. The V and J genes are TRBV7-2 and TRBJ2-1, with a possible D match to TRBD2 (5 bases). CDR1 and CDR2 from the germline V gene are SGHTA and FQGNSA. The V gene lost 1 base and the J gene lost 1 base, with 14 bases spanning the gap. The CDR3 contains 17 residues. CDR3 nucleotides: TGTGCCAGCAGCTTAGAATCGCTAGCTGCATCCTACAATGAGCAGTTCTTC. Its translation is CASSLESLAASYNEQFF.

The table lists this clonotype with many counts. The CDR3 DNA is TGTGCCAGCAGCCGACCGGGCGGACAGACGAACACTGAAGCTTTCTTT. Protein: CASSRPGGQTNTEAFF. The gene calls are TRBV7-6 and TRBJ1-1, with D tentatively TRBD1 (6 bases). Germline CDR1 reads SGHVS; CDR2 reads FNYEAQ. Between the trimmed V and J ends, which lost 5 bases and 1 base, there was a span of 17 bases. The CDR3 runs to 16 residues.

In its sample, this clonotype was seen many times. This chain links TRBV11-2 with TRBJ1-1, with D possibly TRBD1 on 6 matching bases. Trimming removed 7 bases at V and 8 bases at J, with 23 bases between. This CDR3 has 15 amino acids. Germline lookup yields CDR1 SGHAT and CDR2 FQNNGV. In DNA, the CDR3 is TGTGCCAGCACCCCCTTGGTGGGGGCGCGCGGGGAAGCTTTCTTT. It translates to CASTPLVGARGEAFF.

This clonotype was recorded many times. The V call is TRBV15, the J call TRBJ2-1; D gene uncertain. The germline gives CDR1 LNHNV, CDR2 YYDKDF (reference sequence). The CDR3 covers 14 residues. Between the trimmed V and J ends, which lost 0 bases and 4 bases, there was a span of 7 bases. The CDR3 is CATSREVSYNEQFF. The CDR3 nucleotides read TGTGCCACCAGCAGAGAGGTCAGTTACAATGAGCAGTTCTTC.

This clonotype was recorded at least ten times. The chain combines TRBV20-1 with TRBJ2-7; TRBD1 or TRBD2 may be the D gene (5 bases each). CDR3 length: 15 amino acids. V lost 0 bases and J 7 bases, leaving 19 bases between the germline ends. The germline CDR1 and CDR2 sequences are DFQATT and SNEGSKA (reference sequence). The CDR3: CSARDIGTAGAEQYF. For the CDR3, the DNA is TGCAGTGCTAGAGACATAGGGACCGCTGGCGCGGAGCAGTACTTC.

This clonotype was counted at least ten times. V usage is TRBV6-1 and J usage is TRBJ2-4, with unresolved D. Germline V gene sequence: CDR1 MNHNS, CDR2 SASEGT. The CDR3 totals 16 residues. V was clipped by 5 bases and J by 0 bases, with 14 bases between them. CDR3 amino acids: CASSRGPLLAKNIQYF. The CDR3 DNA reads as TGTGCCAGCAGTCGAGGACCTTTGCTAGCCAAAAACATTCAGTACTTC.

This clonotype showed up many times. This chain links TRBV20-1 with TRBJ1-2; weak D call: TRBD1 (5 bases). V was trimmed by 1 base and J by 3 bases, leaving 9 bases between them. This CDR3 spans 13 amino acids. Looked up from germline, CDR1 is DFQATT and CDR2 is SNEGSKA (reference sequence). The CDR3 coding sequence is TGCAGTGCTAGAGGCCAGGGTGACTATGGCTACACCTTC. Translation gives CSARGQGDYGYTF.

This clonotype was recorded many times. The chain has TRBV15 and TRBJ2-5, with no clear D. Germline assignment: CDR1 LNHNV and CDR2 YYDKDF (reference sequence). CDR3 length: 15 amino acids. V was clipped by 0 bases and J by 0 bases, with 8 bases between them. Written as DNA, the CDR3 is TGTGCCACCAGCAGAGATAACCCGTACCAAGAGACCCAGTACTTC. It codes for CATSRDNPYQETQYF.

There are many counts of this clonotype. This chain links TRBV12-3 or TRBV12-4 with TRBJ2-7, with D hard to call. The CDR3 contains 14 residues. The V end lost 8 bases, the J end lost 2 bases, and 16 bases lay between the germline ends. CDR3 nucleotide sequence: TGTGCCAGCGGCGGAGTGGAAATTACCTACGAGCAGTACTTC. Amino acid sequence: CASGGVEITYEQYF.

This clonotype was seen many times. The rearrangement uses TRBV7-9 and TRBJ2-1; D uncertain. CDR1 and CDR2 (germline): SEHNR, FQNEAQ (reference sequence). The CDR3 spans 12 residues. Trimming pared 2 bases from V and 9 bases from J, leaving 8 bases between. The CDR3 DNA sequence: TGTGCCAGCAGCTTACGCTTCGGTGAGCAGTTCTTC. Translation gives CASSLRFGEQFF. The whole variable domain, remainder taken from reference TRBV7-9 and TRBJ2-1, is DTGVSQNPRHKITKRGQNVTFRCDPISEHNRLYWYRQTLGQGPEFLTYFQNEAQLEKSRLLSDRFSAERPKGSFSTLEIQRTEQGDSAMYLCASSLRFGEQFFGPGTRLTVL.